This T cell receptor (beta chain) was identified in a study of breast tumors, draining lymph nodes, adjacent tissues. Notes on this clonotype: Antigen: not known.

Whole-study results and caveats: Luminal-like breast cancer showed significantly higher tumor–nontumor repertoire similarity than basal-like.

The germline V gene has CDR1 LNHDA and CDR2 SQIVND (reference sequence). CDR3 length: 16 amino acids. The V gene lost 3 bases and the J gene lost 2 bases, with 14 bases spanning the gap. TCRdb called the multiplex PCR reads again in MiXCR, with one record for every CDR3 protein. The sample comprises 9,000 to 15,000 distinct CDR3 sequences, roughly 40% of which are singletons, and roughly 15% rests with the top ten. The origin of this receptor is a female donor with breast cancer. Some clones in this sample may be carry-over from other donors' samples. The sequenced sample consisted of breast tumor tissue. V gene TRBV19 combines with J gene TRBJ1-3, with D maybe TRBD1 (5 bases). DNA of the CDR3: TGTGCCAGTAGTATGGGGGACCCTCGCGCTGGAAACACCATATATTTT. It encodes CASSMGDPRAGNTIYF.